These T cell receptor beta chains were read from a single sample in a study of patients and donors after allogeneic stem cell transplantation. TCRdb analysed the RT-PCR reads with MiXCR anew, one entry per CDR3 protein. The sample has about 150,000 distinct CDR3 sequences, about two fifths seen once. Source material: blood, either unsorted or a sorted T cell fraction (not recorded which). All receptors come from a human donor who was either an allogeneic HSCT recipient or a stem cell or donor lymphocyte infusion donor (not recorded which). It is not recorded whose cells these are; they may come from a transplant donor. CDR3s include the opening cysteine and the closing phenylalanine or tryptophan. A D gene is named only where the DNA matches it firmly. For some rows the clone size is stated as once, few or many, or as a class when expanded; others skip it.

TRBJ1-4,once,.,TRBV15,TGTGCCACCAGCAGAGACGATACGGGGCTTTGGGAAAAACTGTTTTTT,CATSRDDTGLWEKLFF
TRBJ2-3,.,TRBD2,TRBV29-1,TGCAGCGTTGAGAGCGGGAGAATAGATACGCAGTATTTT,CSVESGRIDTQYF
TRBJ2-3,.,TRBD1,TRBV12-3/TRBV12-4,TGTGCCAGCAGTTTAGGACAGAGGGGGCGAACGCAGTATTTT,CASSLGQRGRTQYF
TRBJ2-2,few,.,TRBV7-2,TGTGCCAGCAGCGCCCGACTGCACGGGGAGCTGTTTTTT,CASSARLHGELFF
TRBJ1-1,few,.,TRBV24-1,TGTGCCACCAGTGATGGGGGGACTGAAGCTTTCTTT,CATSDGGTEAFF
TRBJ1-5,few,TRBD1,TRBV6-5,TGTGCCAGCAGTTACACTTACAGGGGGCAGGGACAGCCCCAGCATTTT,CASSYTYRGQGQPQHF
TRBJ1-2,.,.,TRBV29-1,TGCAGCGTTGGGGGCCCCAACTATGGCTACACCTTC,CSVGGPNYGYTF
TRBJ2-7,.,.,TRBV3-1,TGTGCCAGCAGCCAAGGTAGTACAACCTACGAGCAGTACTTC,CASSQGSTTYEQYF
TRBJ2-5,few,.,TRBV6-5,TGTGCCAGCAGTTGGGGACTGCGGGACGGGCAAGAGACCCAGTACTTC,CASSWGLRDGQETQYF
TRBJ2-7,few,.,TRBV15,TGTGCCACCAGCGGGAGAGGAGGCACCGAGGGGTACGAGCAGTACTTC,CATSGRGGTEGYEQYF
TRBJ1-4,many,.,TRBV5-6,TGTGCCAGCAGCTTGGACGGGAGCGGGGCTAATGAAAAACTGTTTTTT,CASSLDGSGANEKLFF
TRBJ1-5,.,.,TRBV4-2,TGTGCCAGCCACGAACGGGCCTCTTTGGGGAGTCAGCCCCAGCATTTT,CASHERASLGSQPQHF
TRBJ1-1,.,TRBD1,TRBV20-1,TGCAGTGCCGCCGACAGGGTAAACACTGAAGCTTTCTTT,CSAADRVNTEAFF
TRBJ1-5,.,.,TRBV6-2/TRBV6-3,TGTGCCAGCAGTTATTCGGTTCTCAATCAGCCCCAGCATTTT,CASSYSVLNQPQHF
TRBJ1-1,few,.,TRBV20-1,TGCAGTGCCAGCAGGGCTGAAGCTTTCTTT,CSASRAEAFF
TRBJ1-5,.,.,TRBV27,TGTGCCAGCAGATTGATAGGGACGGACAATCAGCCCCAGCATTTT,CASRLIGTDNQPQHF
TRBJ1-5,.,.,TRBV19,TGTGCCAGTAGTATAATCGGCAATCAGCCCCAGCATTTT,CASSIIGNQPQHF
TRBJ2-2,.,.,TRBV29-1,TGCAGCGTTGAGCAGGGGGAGCTGTTTTTT,CSVEQGELFF
TRBJ1-3,.,.,TRBV5-1,TGCGCCAGCAGCTTGGAAGGTGGTTCTGGAAACACCATATATTTT,CASSLEGGSGNTIYF
TRBJ1-2,.,.,TRBV29-1,TGCAGCGTTTCAGGGGCTGGCTACACCTTC,CSVSGAGYTF
TRBJ1-6,.,.,TRBV7-2,TGTGCCAGCAGCTTAGGAGGGCGCCCTTATAATTCACCCCTCCACTTT,CASSLGGRPYNSPLHF
TRBJ1-6,.,.,TRBV9,TGTGCCAGCAGCGGCGAGGACACCGACTATAATTCACCCCTCCACTTT,CASSGEDTDYNSPLHF
TRBJ1-6,.,.,TRBV20-1,TGCAGTGCCCGAGCGGGATCCTATAATTCACCCCTCCACTTT,CSARAGSYNSPLHF
TRBJ1-2,few,.,TRBV5-5,TGTGCCAGCAGCCGGGACCCTCTATATGGCTACACCTTC,CASSRDPLYGYTF
TRBJ1-2,.,.,TRBV7-2,TGTGCCAGCAGCTTAGGGCACCCAAACTATGGCTACACCTTC,CASSLGHPNYGYTF
TRBJ2-7,few,TRBD1,TRBV10-3,TGTGCCATCAGTGAGTTACGACCGGGACAGGGTGGCGAGCAGTACTTC,CAISELRPGQGGEQYF
TRBJ2-1,few,.,TRBV5-6,TGTGCCAGCAGCTTGGCCTTAGTGGACCTCAAGGGGTTCTTC,CASSLALVDLKGFF